This TCR beta chain was profiled in a study of technical replicates of blood from a few donors. The sample holds one count of this clone. The CDR3 runs 13 residues. Germline CDR1 MGHRA, CDR2 YSYEKL. Trimming shortened V by 0 bases and J by 5 bases, and 7 bases separated the two germline ends. Assay used: immunoSEQ multiplex PCR; TCRdb lists only in-frame clones, some missing. This table has around 81,000 clones, under 97% appearing once. The chain employs TRBV4-1 and TRBJ2-5; D is undetermined. The TCR originated in a human donor in good health. The sample taken for sequencing was T cells isolated from PBMCs. The CDR3 protein is CASSQDDEETQYF. The CDR3 bases are TGCGCCAGCAGCCAAGATGATGAGGAGACCCAGTACTTC.